This record covers a single T cell receptor (beta chain). The clone's antigen remains unknown. An end of the junction does not agree with germline; a read error may underlie this. CDR1 and CDR2 were assigned from the germline V gene (reference sequence) as SEHNR and FQNEAQ. Counted from cysteine to phenylalanine, this CDR3 has 17 amino acids. Just CDR3 DNA is preserved here, 51 bases in frame from base 1. The sample is drawn from a study of cytomegalovirus exposure and HLA in healthy donors (TCRdb year 2017). General notes on the study: An earlier analysis of approximately 550 of the donors reported approximately 300 Gb of sequence data and 100 million to 130 million unique TCR beta sequences from about 180 million T cells. A handful of DR-DQ haplotypes were handled as single units for association and clustering because linkage in the cohort was strong. Donor age, sex, ethnicity and CMV serostatus were compiled together with the repertoire data. In a later analysis, previously published TCR beta repertoires from several hundred donors were re-analyzed and high-resolution HLA genotyping was added so that TCR occurrence patterns could be studied. Rather than drawing on any new phenotypic data, the later analysis identified candidate immune exposures from TCR beta sequences and the way those sequences occurred across donors. Every discovery cohort repertoire had been produced on one sequencing platform. The study aimed to test whether signatures of past pathogen exposure could be identified by cataloging public T cell receptors. To predict cytomegalovirus infection status, the study brought together high-throughput TCR immunosequencing, statistical association of individual TCRs with disease status, and machine learning. Genome-wide SNP genotypes for about 60% of the roughly 670 donors were used in a later genetic analysis, which treated that subset as a discovery cohort. Roughly 300 gigabases of sequencing data and some 85 million unique TCR sequences were included in an early release covering over 600 HLA-typed donors. Besides the first cohort of approximately 670 subjects, a separate validation cohort made up of 120 different subjects was used. On average, around 200,000 unique TCR beta nucleotide sequences were sequenced per donor among fewer than 500 genotyped donors of the cohort, with roughly a sixth of those sequences being non-productive. Of the approximately 400 genotyped donors, over 70% fell in the genetic ancestry cluster associated with self-reported Caucasian donors. To decide whether each TCR beta V gene segment behaved as functional or pseudogenic, an earlier analysis of fewer than 750 of the donors relied on high-throughput TCR beta sequencing. Both class I and class II loci were covered by HLA typing, at four-digit resolution. The T cell repertoires of 700 or so subjects were profiled by immunosequencing and related to cytomegalovirus serostatus. The number of donors typed differed by locus, with roughly 620-630 for A, B, C, DRB1 and DQB1, around 560 for DQA1, over 600 for DPA1, and roughly 450 for DPB1. Broader findings and caveats from the paper: A later analysis reported that several top co-occurrence clusters appeared linked to parvovirus B19, influenza, CMV and Epstein-Barr virus. The classifier was reported to diagnose cytomegalovirus status with high specificity and sensitivity in both the original and validation cohorts. Roughly uniform sequencing depth across donors was assumed in presence/absence analyses, although this assumption may not hold. Linkage disequilibrium might explain the correlated functional status among segregating V segments, but an unknown experimental factor could not be ruled out. A later analysis associated 16,951 TCR beta sequences with specific HLA alleles at a false discovery rate of 0.05. An earlier analysis of roughly 570 of the donors showed that most TCR beta V segments appeared in productive rearrangements either about 87% or about 30% of the time, which broadly matched IMGT annotations. In a later analysis, HLA-associated TCR beta chains showed more clonal expansion and lower generation probabilities than non-associated chains that were equally common. Because counts were too low, approximately 15 rarely observed V segments, including chromosome 9 orphons, were excluded from the earlier analysis of some 540 of the donors. Because some donors lacked HLA typing at each locus, the association tests relied only on the typed subset. According to a later analysis, most CMV-associated TCR beta chains appeared to be HLA-restricted, and the HLA associations seemed to be driven largely by CMV exposure. The authors suggested that the approach could potentially be generalized to other disease states and immunological phenotypes. In a later analysis, the rate of TCR association differed among HLA loci, with DRB1 alleles having the most associated TCRs and HLA-C alleles having the fewest. This cohort had only TCR beta chains sequenced, and the lack of alpha or paired-chain data limited which features could be detected. A total of 150 or so TCR beta chains were listed by the study as associated with cytomegalovirus. When HLA alleles, especially DR and DQ, strongly co-occurred, TCR associations were difficult to assign to individual alleles. Some IMGT-functional V segments, including TRBV6-2 and TRBV6-3, could not be distinguished by the 87-base-pair reads and were therefore excluded. A few of the identified cytomegalovirus-associated TCR beta chains were confirmed in vitro to be specific for cytomegalovirus antigens. A group of highly shared sequence variants was considered likely to be a technical artifact of the sequencing pipeline. A further reported finding was that TCR beta sequences accurately predicted the HLA-A and HLA-B alleles for most subjects in the first cohort. CMV serostatus was the only immune exposure information available for the cohort. An association between a missense DCLRE1C variant and V-gene and J-gene trimming of TCR beta chains was found in a later genetic analysis and replicated in an independent cohort. Most TCR sequences were observed very rarely across donors, whereas some public TCRs were present in many individuals. In a later genetic analysis, fewer N-insertions in productive TCRs were reported among donors in an Asian-associated ancestry cluster than the approximately 670-donor mean.

Libraries were built with the immunoSEQ multiplex PCR assay. The multiplex PCR relied on a mix of 60 forward primers for TCR Vbeta segments and 13 reverse primers for TCR Jbeta segments. Amplification of the CDR3 region of rearranged TCR beta genes was performed with a multiplex PCR assay on genomic DNA. The Illumina HiSeq System was used to sequence the amplified TCR beta libraries as 87-base-pair reads. Under the source paper's analysis protocol: In a later analysis, tens of millions of unique TCR beta chains were counted across the 650 to 750 repertoires, and around 10 million of these chains were shared by at least two donors. Raw reads were error-corrected and collapsed into unique sequences with a nearest-neighbor algorithm that merged closely related sequences to remove PCR and sequencing errors. CDR3 sequences were aligned to IMGT reference sequences to assign V, D and J gene segments. For a sequence to be retained, at least a six-nucleotide match to both a V gene segment and a J gene segment was required. Rearrangements were called productive when the CDR3 lacked stop codons and stayed in frame with V and J; all others were non-productive. CDR3 was defined according to IMGT convention as the region running from the second conserved V-encoded cysteine to the conserved J-encoded phenylalanine. The earlier analysis of 587 of the donors excluded sequences that lacked an unambiguous match to a single V gene segment. In an earlier analysis of several hundred of the donors, V segments were called functional above 56.7% productive rearrangements and were called segregating when the between-donor standard deviation exceeded 5%. A statistical classification framework was built to diagnose cytomegalovirus status from the catalog of TCR beta chain sequences. A later analysis assigned V and J genes by comparing TCR nucleotide sequences with IMGT/GENE-DB human TR gene sequences. The TCRdist pipeline was used in a later analysis to assign CDR3 sequences and most-parsimonious VDJ recombination scenarios. In a later analysis, each TCR beta chain was defined by its CDR3 amino acid sequence together with its V-gene family, and reads lacking a unique V-gene family were excluded. To address suspected cross-contamination and a sequencing artifact, a later analysis removed around 590 highly shared, low-generation-probability nucleotide sequences. A later analysis calculated a clonal expansion index for each public chain from normalized within-repertoire ranks of inferred template counts. Generation probabilities in a later analysis came from a VDJ recombination model fitted to out-of-frame rearrangements, and those results were checked against IGoR. A later analysis scored TCR-TCR, TCR-HLA and TCR-CMV co-occurrence with hypergeometric tests, applying a repertoire-size bias correction to TCR pairs. A later analysis estimated false discovery rates by permuting HLA or CMV assignments 20 times. In a later analysis, co-occurring TCRs were grouped using DBSCAN, with TCRdist sequence similarity added in when clustering inside HLA-allele-positive subsets. Co-occurrence clustering excluded repertoires with fewer than 30,000 or more than 120,000 public chains, plus five with anomalous nucleotide sharing. TCRdb's version of the immuneACCESS table is confined to in-frame rearrangements and falls short of the full clone set. An unresolved V gene accounts for under half of the shortfall where checked; the remainder is of unknown origin. That table furnishes V, J and clone size, whereas the DNA furnished D and trimming. A total of 120,000 to 150,000 clones appear in this sample, roughly 85% of them only once. The top ten constitute around 3.7% of the sample.

The cohort was made up of 650 to 700 healthy bone marrow donors. At the time of sampling, every cohort member was nominally healthy, though immune exposures that went unrecorded were likely present. The donor was CMV seronegative and belonged to the group of several hundred seronegative cohort members. Each donor provided a peripheral blood sample, and peripheral blood mononuclear cells were used for TCR beta sequencing. The Qiagen DNeasy Blood Extraction Kit was used to extract genomic DNA from the blood cell samples. This sequence uses TRBV7-9 and TRBJ2-7, with 7 bases in between that match TRBD2. The sequence derives from a male donor in good health and CMV-seronegative. The sequencing input was PBMCs. The sequence in DNA is TGTTCCAGCAGCCCCCGATGGGAGCGGGATAAAAGCTACGAGCAGTACTTC. Translated, this gives CSSSPRWERDKSYEQYF.